A selection of T cell receptor beta chains follows, all from one sample in a study of blood T cell repertoires in COVID-19. Libraries were prepared by immunoSEQ multiplex PCR; TCRdb keeps only in-frame clonotypes and omits some of them. Found here are 110,000 to 150,000 clones, over 75% of them singletons; the top ten hold over 2.5%. Sequencing input: peripheral blood. These receptors came from a man aged 45-65 years with acute or convalescent COVID-19. Both conserved end residues are part of each CDR3. D genes are given only for firm matches. Clone size, where shown, is once, few, many, or a class for clones that have expanded.

abundance: -; j_gene: TRBJ1-2; d_gene: -; v_gene: TRBV3-1/TRBV3-2; len: 13; CDR3aa: CASSQDRGLGYTF
abundance: -; j_gene: TRBJ2-7; d_gene: TRBD2; v_gene: TRBV9; len: 18; CDR3aa: CASSVAETSGRATYEQYF
abundance: -; j_gene: TRBJ1-1; d_gene: -; v_gene: TRBV28; len: 18; CDR3aa: CASSLFGRMGALNTEAFF
abundance: -; j_gene: TRBJ2-2; d_gene: -; v_gene: TRBV7-2; len: 16; CDR3aa: CASSKNPGADTGELFF
abundance: -; j_gene: TRBJ2-1; d_gene: TRBD1; v_gene: TRBV5-1; len: 14; CDR3aa: CASSRGTGSNEQFF
abundance: -; j_gene: TRBJ2-7; d_gene: TRBD2; v_gene: TRBV14; len: 15; CDR3aa: CASSRPGLAAYEQYF
abundance: -; j_gene: TRBJ2-5; d_gene: TRBD1; v_gene: TRBV7-2; len: 17; CDR3aa: CASSFRPGTGIFETQYF
abundance: once; j_gene: TRBJ2-3; d_gene: TRBD2; v_gene: TRBV7-6; len: 18; CDR3aa: CASSRGLAGGASTDTQYF
abundance: -; j_gene: TRBJ2-7; d_gene: -; v_gene: TRBV18; len: 16; CDR3aa: CASSPPVSGSSYEQYF
abundance: -; j_gene: TRBJ2-3; d_gene: TRBD2; v_gene: TRBV7-9; len: 16; CDR3aa: CASSLLAGGSTDTQYF
abundance: -; j_gene: TRBJ1-2; d_gene: -; v_gene: TRBV6-5; len: 13; CDR3aa: CASKWVGGYGYTF
abundance: once; j_gene: TRBJ1-2; d_gene: -; v_gene: TRBV6-5; len: 12; CDR3aa: CASRKHSYGYTF
abundance: -; j_gene: TRBJ2-5; d_gene: TRBD2; v_gene: TRBV3-1/TRBV3-2; len: 17; CDR3aa: CASSQDTSTGGWETQYF
abundance: once; j_gene: TRBJ2-1; d_gene: TRBD2; v_gene: TRBV7-2; len: 16; CDR3aa: CASSLELAGLYNEQFF
abundance: once; j_gene: TRBJ1-1; d_gene: TRBD1; v_gene: TRBV5-1; len: 16; CDR3aa: CASSSTGGSPNTEAFF
abundance: -; j_gene: TRBJ2-7; d_gene: -; v_gene: TRBV19; len: 14; CDR3aa: CASSPGVGSYEQYF
abundance: -; j_gene: TRBJ2-2; d_gene: TRBD2; v_gene: TRBV6-6; len: 16; CDR3aa: CASRAYPRGGTGELFF
abundance: -; j_gene: TRBJ1-5; d_gene: -; v_gene: TRBV7-2; len: 15; CDR3aa: CASSKQGTTNQPQHF
abundance: -; j_gene: TRBJ2-5; d_gene: TRBD2; v_gene: TRBV15; len: 15; CDR3aa: CATSGTSGNGETQYF
abundance: once; j_gene: TRBJ2-1; d_gene: TRBD2; v_gene: TRBV7-8; len: 16; CDR3aa: CASSFGLAGVHNEQFF
abundance: -; j_gene: TRBJ2-3; d_gene: -; v_gene: TRBV24-1; len: 18; CDR3aa: CATSDLRTGRAGTDTQYF
abundance: once; j_gene: TRBJ1-5; d_gene: TRBD1; v_gene: TRBV18; len: 15; CDR3aa: CASSPGQLSNQPQHF
abundance: -; j_gene: TRBJ1-3; d_gene: -; v_gene: TRBV3-1/TRBV3-2; len: 16; CDR3aa: CASSQGIQVTGNTIYF
abundance: -; j_gene: TRBJ2-2; d_gene: -; v_gene: TRBV9; len: 18; CDR3aa: CASSVEARGPRTTGELFF
abundance: -; j_gene: TRBJ2-7; d_gene: TRBD1; v_gene: TRBV19; len: 15; CDR3aa: CARQPSQDRAYEQYF
abundance: -; j_gene: TRBJ1-2; d_gene: -; v_gene: TRBV13; len: 15; CDR3aa: CASSPARANNYGYTF
abundance: -; j_gene: TRBJ2-7; d_gene: -; v_gene: TRBV4-1; len: 14; CDR3aa: CASSQQQSSYEQYF
abundance: -; j_gene: TRBJ1-2; d_gene: -; v_gene: TRBV5-1; len: 14; CDR3aa: CASSRGTVDWGYTF
abundance: -; j_gene: TRBJ2-1; d_gene: -; v_gene: TRBV4-1; len: 14; CDR3aa: CASSQGSERIEQFF
abundance: -; j_gene: TRBJ2-7; d_gene: TRBD1; v_gene: TRBV30; len: 12; CDR3aa: CAWTGGSYEQYF
abundance: few; j_gene: TRBJ1-5; d_gene: -; v_gene: TRBV15; len: 14; CDR3aa: CAIVPRGSHQPQHF
abundance: -; j_gene: TRBJ2-7; d_gene: TRBD1; v_gene: TRBV28; len: 15; CDR3aa: CASTTGGAKSYEQYF
abundance: -; j_gene: TRBJ2-1; d_gene: TRBD1; v_gene: TRBV27; len: 15; CDR3aa: CASSQGTAGYNEQFF
abundance: few; j_gene: TRBJ2-7; d_gene: TRBD2; v_gene: TRBV5-1; len: 18; CDR3aa: CASRKVYRETSESYEQYF
abundance: -; j_gene: TRBJ2-2; d_gene: TRBD2; v_gene: TRBV5-4; len: 16; CDR3aa: CASSSMGLVVTGELFF
abundance: -; j_gene: TRBJ2-5; d_gene: -; v_gene: TRBV5-5; len: 17; CDR3aa: CASSYLRDLSRPETQYF
abundance: -; j_gene: TRBJ2-1; d_gene: -; v_gene: TRBV9; len: 17; CDR3aa: CASSVGQIRSSYNEQFF
abundance: -; j_gene: TRBJ2-6; d_gene: TRBD1; v_gene: TRBV7-9; len: 18; CDR3aa: CASSTRQGAFSGANVLTF
abundance: -; j_gene: TRBJ2-1; d_gene: TRBD1; v_gene: TRBV18; len: 15; CDR3aa: CASSPLTGGYNEQFF
abundance: -; j_gene: TRBJ2-2; d_gene: -; v_gene: TRBV29-1; len: 13; CDR3aa: CSVLGANTGELFF
abundance: -; j_gene: TRBJ1-3; d_gene: -; v_gene: TRBV11-2; len: 14; CDR3aa: CASSLHSSGNTIYF
abundance: -; j_gene: TRBJ2-2; d_gene: -; v_gene: TRBV7-8; len: 14; CDR3aa: CASSLGKQYGELFF
abundance: -; j_gene: TRBJ2-3; d_gene: TRBD2; v_gene: TRBV4-1; len: 17; CDR3aa: CASSQAGLADSTDTQYF
abundance: -; j_gene: TRBJ2-3; d_gene: -; v_gene: TRBV11-2; len: 13; CDR3aa: CASSLSTGDTQYF
abundance: -; j_gene: TRBJ2-1; d_gene: -; v_gene: TRBV21-1; len: 17; CDR3aa: CASSDSGTSGSYNEQFF
abundance: -; j_gene: TRBJ2-3; d_gene: -; v_gene: TRBV6-5; len: 15; CDR3aa: CASRPGYAHTDTQYF
abundance: -; j_gene: TRBJ1-2; d_gene: -; v_gene: TRBV30; len: 12; CDR3aa: CAWIGGADGYTF
abundance: -; j_gene: TRBJ2-1; d_gene: -; v_gene: TRBV18; len: 13; CDR3aa: CASSGLTYNEQFF
abundance: -; j_gene: TRBJ1-6; d_gene: -; v_gene: TRBV5-1; len: 15; CDR3aa: CASSGGLGGNSPLHF
abundance: -; j_gene: TRBJ1-5; d_gene: -; v_gene: TRBV19; len: 14; CDR3aa: CASSRRGSNQPQHF
abundance: -; j_gene: TRBJ1-1; d_gene: TRBD1; v_gene: TRBV5-1; len: 15; CDR3aa: CASSETGGEDTEAFF
abundance: -; j_gene: TRBJ2-6; d_gene: -; v_gene: TRBV5-1; len: 18; CDR3aa: CASSLWSGKLSGANVLTF
abundance: -; j_gene: TRBJ1-6; d_gene: TRBD1; v_gene: TRBV6-1; len: 14; CDR3aa: CASSEHRGRSPLHF
abundance: -; j_gene: TRBJ1-4; d_gene: -; v_gene: TRBV6-5; len: 14; CDR3aa: CASSYSRKNEKLFF
abundance: -; j_gene: TRBJ2-7; d_gene: -; v_gene: TRBV4-1; len: 13; CDR3aa: CASSQVVSYEQYF